Below are 14 T cell receptor beta chains sequenced from a single sample in a study of blood T cell repertoires in COVID-19. TCRdb keeps only in-frame clones here, not all; method: immunoSEQ multiplex PCR. The sample consists of 90,000 to 130,000 clones, around three quarters of them appearing once. Sequencing was carried out using peripheral blood. Receptors were obtained from a woman aged 55 to 70 with acute or convalescent COVID-19.

This sequence joins TRBV3-1 (or the pseudogene TRBV3-2) and TRBJ1-1; D is possibly TRBD1 (6 bases). Per germline, CDR1 LGHDT and CDR2 YNNKEL (reference sequence). There are 15 residues in the CDR3. The V end lost 4 bases, the J end lost 0 bases, and 12 bases lay between the germline ends. CDR3 DNA: TGTGCCAGCAGCCTTTCAGGGGCTATGAACACTGAAGCTTTCTTT. Translating it yields CASSLSGAMNTEAFF.

The V call is TRBV7-8, the J call TRBJ2-7, with a tentative D call TRBD1 (6 bases). The germline CDR1 and CDR2 sequences are SGHVS and FQNEAQ. The CDR3 contains 14 residues. V lost 5 bases and J lost 2, with 13 bases in between. CDR3: CASSPDRRTYEQYF. In DNA, the CDR3 is TGTGCCAGCAGCCCAGACAGGCGAACCTACGAGCAGTACTTC.

The CDR3 loop is CASTAQGGNSPLHF. As DNA, the CDR3 is TGTGCCAGCACCGCCCAGGGGGGTAATTCACCCCTCCACTTT. V gene TRBV6-5 combines with J gene TRBJ1-6, with TRBD1 matching 7 bases. V gave up 7 bases and J gave up 6 bases; unmatched junction bases: 6. Germline V gene lookup returns CDR1 MNHEY and CDR2 SVGAGI. The CDR3 runs 14 residues.

The rearrangement joins TRBV5-1 to TRBJ2-2, with D unresolved. V lost 3 bases, J lost 1 base, and 16 bases lay in between. The germline CDR1 and CDR2 sequences are SGHRS and YFSETQ. This CDR3 comprises 17 residues. CDR3 amino acids: CASSSTATRQNTGELFF. The DNA for the CDR3 is TGCGCCAGCAGCTCGACCGCCACTCGACAGAACACCGGGGAGCTGTTTTTT.

The chain is built from TRBV5-5 and TRBJ1-2; weak D call: TRBD1 (6 bases). Trimming removed 5 bases at V and 2 bases at J, with 10 bases between. Germline CDR1 reads SGHKS; CDR2 reads YYEKEE (reference sequence). The CDR3 covers 13 residues. This CDR3 reads CASSKQGNYGYTF. The CDR3 DNA sequence: TGTGCCAGCAGTAAACAGGGCAACTATGGCTACACCTTC.

This clone was seen at least ten times. The DNA of the CDR3 is TGTGCCAGCAGCCAAGATATGACTACCGAAGCTTTCTTT. This encodes CASSQDMTTEAFF. The J gene is TRBJ1-1, the V gene TRBV4-2, with no clear D. V shed 0 bases and J shed 8 bases, with 10 bases lying between them. The CDR3 sequence is 13 residues long. Germline lookup yields CDR1 LGHNA and CDR2 YNFKEQ.

The CDR3 region is CASSQEGRDQGTQYF. The CDR3 DNA follows: TGTGCCAGCAGCCAAGAAGGTCGGGATCAAGGTACGCAGTATTTT. V and J are TRBV3-1 (or the pseudogene TRBV3-2) and TRBJ2-3; TRBD2 is a possible D gene (5 bases). This CDR3 has 15 residues. V lost 0 bases and J 8 bases, leaving 15 bases between the germline ends. CDR1 and CDR2 (germline): LGHDT, YNNKEL (reference sequence).

The sample holds a few counts of this clone. The gene calls are TRBV7-2 and TRBJ1-3; TRBD1 agrees at 7 bases. The V gene's germline CDR1 is SGHTA and CDR2 FQGNSA. The CDR3 loop spans 16 amino acids. V shed 5 bases and J 0 bases; nucleotides not matched to a gene: 7. The CDR3 sequence is CASSPGQSGSGNTIYF. As DNA, the CDR3 is TGTGCCAGCAGCCCGGGACAGTCCGGCTCTGGAAACACCATATATTTT.

In this sample, this clone turned up a few times. This sequence joins TRBV2 and TRBJ1-4; D perhaps matches TRBD1 (6 bases). The CDR3 extends over 14 amino acids. Per germline, CDR1 SNHLY and CDR2 FYNNEI. V was shortened by 6 bases and J by 3 bases, with 11 bases between the two germline ends. The CDR3 here is CASRRTDPNEKLFF. The CDR3 DNA sequence: TGTGCCAGCAGGAGGACAGATCCTAATGAAAAACTGTTTTTT.

The CDR3 protein is CASSLGQNSYEQYF. DNA of the CDR3: TGTGCCAGCAGCTTAGGACAGAACTCCTACGAGCAGTACTTC. This chain uses TRBV11-1 with TRBJ2-7, with D tentatively TRBD1 (5 bases). The CDR3 is 14 amino acids. The germline gives CDR1 SGHAT, CDR2 FQDESV (reference sequence). V was clipped by 1 base and J by 0 bases, with 7 bases between them.

This clone was seen a handful of times. J is TRBJ1-3 and V is TRBV3-1 (or the pseudogene TRBV3-2), with D unclear. This CDR3 spans 16 amino acids. Trimming cost V 4 bases and J 0 bases, with 13 bases left between them. Germline V gene sequence: CDR1 LGHDT, CDR2 YNNKEL (reference sequence). DNA for the CDR3: TGTGCCAGCAGCCTCAAATGGGCAGCCTCTGGAAACACCATATATTTT. This encodes CASSLKWAASGNTIYF.

This clone has a handful of counts. The CDR3, as DNA: TGTGCCAGCAGTTGGGGGACAGTTAATGAAAAACTGTTTTTT. Its protein is CASSWGTVNEKLFF. The chain combines TRBV6-5 with TRBJ1-4; TRBD1 aligns across 7 bases. V lost 4 bases and J lost 4; bases outside the gene matches: 3. This CDR3 has 14 residues. Germline CDR1 is MNHEY and CDR2 is SVGAGI.

This clone turned up a few times. This chain connects TRBV3-1 (or the pseudogene TRBV3-2) to TRBJ2-7; TRBD1 is a possible D gene (6 bases). CDR3 length equals 15 residues. CDR1 and CDR2 (germline): LGHDT, YNNKEL (reference sequence). V was shortened by 4 bases and J by 7 bases, with 20 bases between the two germline ends. The CDR3 DNA reads TGTGCCAGCAGCCGGAGACAGGTCCTTTTTGATGAGCAGTACTTC. Translation gives CASSRRQVLFDEQYF.

This clone was found once. Other DNA sequences in the sample encode the same CDR3. The V call is TRBV7-2, the J call TRBJ1-3; 9 nucleotides match TRBD1. The CDR3 contains 15 residues. The germline gives CDR1 SGHTA, CDR2 FQGNSA. With V trimmed by 5 bases and J by 0 bases, 2 bases remained unmatched. The CDR3 region is CASSGTGHSGNTIYF. The CDR3 nucleotides read TGTGCCAGCAGCGGGACAGGGCACTCTGGAAACACCATATATTTT. Drawing the rest from reference TRBV7-2 and TRBJ1-3, the complete variable domain is GAGVSQSPSNKVTEKGKDVELRCDPISGHTALYWYRQSLGQGLEFLIYFQGNSAPDKSGLPSDRFSAERTGGSVSTLTIQRTQQEDSAVYLCASSGTGHSGNTIYFGEGSWLTVV.